This entry lists 15 T cell receptor beta chains sequenced from one sample in a study of blood T cell repertoires in COVID-19. The protocol was immunoSEQ multiplex PCR, while the TCRdb copy is restricted to in-frame clones and leaves out a portion. The table lists over 200,000 clones, around 81% of them singletons. The sample comprised peripheral blood. All receptors come from a man in his forties or fifties with active or convalescent COVID-19.

The chain recombines TRBV2 with TRBJ2-1; 8 bases fit TRBD2. The CDR3 length is 19 residues. Unmatched junction bases numbered 12, after V lost 2 bases and J lost 0 bases. Germline CDR1 is SNHLY and CDR2 is FYNNEI. The CDR3 reads CASSENMSGGWSSYNEQFF. The CDR3 nucleotides are TGTGCCAGCAGTGAAAATATGAGCGGGGGTTGGAGCTCCTACAATGAGCAGTTCTTC.

This chain's CDR3 is CASSQLDPGANVLTF. The CDR3 DNA reads as TGTGCCAGCAGCCAACTAGACCCTGGGGCCAACGTCCTGACTTTC. The chain carries TRBV4-2 and TRBJ2-6; D gene uncertain. V dropped 2 bases and J dropped 2 bases, with 7 bases sitting between them. CDR3 length: 15 residues. From germline, CDR1 is LGHNA and CDR2 YNFKEQ.

The V and J genes are TRBV12-3 or TRBV12-4 and TRBJ1-1, with D possibly TRBD1 on 6 matching bases. V dropped 6 bases and J dropped 1 base, with 9 bases sitting between them. The CDR3 runs to 13 residues. The CDR3 DNA sequence: TGTGCCAGCAGCAGACAGGCGAACACTGAAGCTTTCTTT. Amino acid sequence: CASSRQANTEAFF.

The V call is TRBV3-1 (or the pseudogene TRBV3-2), the J call TRBJ2-5; 10 nucleotides line up with TRBD2. Trimming at V came to 0 bases and at J to 14 bases, leaving 3 bases not matched to a gene. The CDR3 consists of 12 residues. The V gene's germline CDR1 is LGHDT and CDR2 YNNKEL (reference sequence). CDR3 amino acids: CASSQEGLASYF. DNA of the CDR3: TGTGCCAGCAGCCAAGAGGGACTAGCGTCATACTTC.

V usage is TRBV23-1 and J usage is TRBJ2-3, with D tentatively TRBD2 (5 bases). TRBV23-1 qualifies as an ORF whose function is uncertain. V was trimmed by 8 bases and J by 5 bases, leaving 20 bases between them. The length of the CDR3 is 15 residues. The CDR3 is CASPLRTLMGDTQYF. CDR3 nucleotides: TGCGCCAGCCCCTTGCGGACTCTAATGGGAGATACGCAGTATTTT.

V and J are TRBV28 and TRBJ1-1, with 8 bases aligning to TRBD1. V was pared by 2 bases and J by 6 bases, with 5 bases of the junction left unmatched. The CDR3 runs 14 residues. In germline, CDR1 is MDHEN, CDR2 SYDVKM. The CDR3 reads CASSLPDRDSEAFF. CDR3 in DNA: TGTGCCAGCAGTTTACCGGACAGGGACTCTGAAGCTTTCTTT. The complete variable domain, with remaining parts taken from reference TRBV28 and TRBJ1-1, reads DVKVTQSSRYLVKRTGEKVFLECVQDMDHENMFWYRQDPGLGLRLIYFSYDVKMKEKGDIPEGYSVSREKKERFSLILESASTNQTSMYLCASSLPDRDSEAFFGQGTRLTVV.

The sample holds one count of this clone. The chain carries TRBV30 and TRBJ2-7; 7 bases line up with TRBD2. The length of the CDR3 is 13 residues. After removal of 0 bases from V and 2 bases from J, the junction contained 1 base not matched to a gene. Germline V gene sequence: CDR1 GTSNPN, CDR2 SVGIG (reference sequence). The CDR3: CAWSVRGAYEQYF. CDR3 nucleotide sequence: TGTGCCTGGAGTGTCCGGGGGGCCTACGAGCAGTACTTC. The entire variable domain, with the rest obtained from reference TRBV30 and TRBJ2-7, is as follows: SQTIHQWPATLVQPVGSPLSLECTVEGTSNPNLYWYRQAAGRGLQLLFYSVGIGQISSEVPQNLSASRPQDRQFILSSKKLLLSDSGFYLCAWSVRGAYEQYFGPGTRLTVT.

This chain connects TRBV9 to TRBJ2-5; TRBD1 matches at 8 bases. This CDR3 spans 14 amino acids. With 0 bases clipped from V and 4 bases from J, the junction kept 2 bases outside the gene matches. Germline loops: CDR1 SGDLS, CDR2 YYNGEE. CDR3 in DNA: TGTGCCAGCAGCGTAGACAGGGGGAGAGAGACCCAGTACTTC. It is translated as CASSVDRGRETQYF.

This clone was counted a single time. The chain recombines TRBV6-1 with TRBJ2-1; D is possibly TRBD1 (5 bases). V was shortened by 1 base and J by 8 bases, with 6 bases between the two germline ends. Germline CDR1 is MNHNS and CDR2 is SASEGT. The CDR3 is 12 residues long. CDR3 coding DNA: TGTGCCAGCAGTGAAGTAGGGGATGAGCAGTTCTTC. Translating it yields CASSEVGDEQFF.

J is TRBJ1-3 and V is TRBV12-3 or TRBV12-4; D unresolved. CDR3 length: 13 amino acids. V gave up 9 bases and J gave up 0 bases, with 9 bases separating them. The CDR3 sequence is CASGLSSGNTIYF. For the CDR3, the DNA is TGTGCCAGTGGACTAAGCTCTGGAAACACCATATATTTT.

About this clone itself: At the DNA level, this CDR3 is encoded by other sequences in the same sample as well. V is TRBV9 and J is TRBJ1-2, with D perhaps matching TRBD1 (6 bases). Germline assignment: CDR1 SGDLS and CDR2 YYNGEE. This CDR3 has 13 residues. Trimming took off 0 bases at V and 3 bases at J, with 6 bases between the two ends. The CDR3 is CASSVDRDYGYTF. CDR3 nucleotides: TGTGCCAGCAGCGTAGACAGGGACTATGGCTACACCTTC. The variable domain in full, completed from reference TRBV9 and TRBJ1-2, reads DSGVTQTPKHLITATGQRVTLRCSPRSGDLSVYWYQQSLDQGLQFLIQYYNGEERAKGNILERFSAQQFPDLHSELNLSSLELGDSALYFCASSVDRDYGYTFGSGTRLTVV.

V usage is TRBV19 and J usage is TRBJ2-1, with a possible D match to TRBD2 (6 bases). Per the germline V gene, CDR1 is LNHDA and CDR2 is SQIVND (reference sequence). The CDR3 has 16 residues. V was pared by 4 bases and J by 4 bases, with 17 bases between. CDR3 in DNA: TGTGCCAGTAGTACAAACTCCTTACTAGCTTACAATGAGCAGTTCTTC. It encodes CASSTNSLLAYNEQFF.

The chain employs TRBV29-1 and TRBJ2-5; D may be TRBD2 (7 bases). Germline loops: CDR1 SQVTM, CDR2 ANQGSEA. The CDR3 totals 13 residues. Trimming took off 5 bases at V and 5 bases at J, with 15 bases between the two ends. CDR3 in amino acids: CSVWGGEGETQYF. CDR3 nucleotide sequence: TGCAGCGTTTGGGGGGGCGAAGGGGAGACCCAGTACTTC.

The chain uses TRBV2 and TRBJ2-2, with D possibly matching TRBD1 (6 bases). The CDR3 sequence is 15 residues long. The V gene lost 6 bases and the J gene lost 3 bases, with 14 bases spanning the gap. Germline V CDR1 and CDR2: SNHLY, FYNNEI. The CDR3, as DNA: TGTGCCAGCAGCGCCAGACAGGCGTACACCGGGGAGCTGTTTTTT. Its translation is CASSARQAYTGELFF.

This chain links TRBV2 with TRBJ1-2; D is unclear. There are 15 residues in the CDR3. From germline, CDR1 is SNHLY and CDR2 FYNNEI. The V end was cut by 4 bases, the J end by 7 bases, with 19 bases between. The CDR3 protein is CASSVEDGRVRGYTF. CDR3 bases: TGTGCCAGCAGTGTGGAGGACGGGAGAGTTCGTGGCTACACCTTC. The variable domain in full, with the rest retrieved from reference TRBV2 and TRBJ1-2, is EPEVTQTPSHQVTQMGQEVILRCVPISNHLYFYWYRQILGQKVEFLVSFYNNEISEKSEIFDDQFSVERPDGSNFTLKIRSTKLEDSAMYFCASSVEDGRVRGYTFGSGTRLTVV.